Below are 7 T cell receptor beta chains sequenced from a single sample in a study of cytomegalovirus exposure and HLA in healthy donors. Primers: 60 Vbeta forward and 13 Jbeta reverse. The protocol was immunoSEQ multiplex PCR, while the TCRdb copy is restricted to in-frame clones and leaves out a portion. The sample records about 190,000 clones, 70% to 80% being singletons. The specimen was PBMCs. The receptors come from a woman in her thirties in good health and CMV-seropositive.

The chain uses TRBV7-9 and TRBJ2-7, with 7 bases lining up with TRBD1. After removal of 5 bases from V and 0 bases from J, the junction contained 7 bases not matched to a gene. Germline CDR1 is SEHNR and CDR2 is FQNEAQ (reference sequence). This CDR3 has 15 amino acids. CDR3 protein: CASSKRGQSSYEQYF. As DNA, the CDR3 is TGTGCCAGCAGCAAGAGGGGACAGAGCTCCTACGAGCAGTACTTC.

A few counts support this clone. The chain is built from TRBV27 and TRBJ1-1, with a tentative D call TRBD1 (6 bases). The CDR3 runs 14 residues. The V end was cut by 5 bases, the J end by 0 bases, with 10 bases between. CDR1 and CDR2 (germline): MNHEY, SMNVEV (reference sequence). This chain's CDR3 is CASSPGQMNTEAFF. The CDR3 nucleotides read TGTGCCAGCAGTCCTGGACAGATGAACACTGAAGCTTTCTTT.

Turning to this clone: In the same sample, other DNA sequences code for this CDR3. The chain employs TRBV6-5 and TRBJ2-7; possibly TRBD1 for D (6 bases). Germline lookup yields CDR1 MNHEY and CDR2 SVGAGI. The CDR3 is 15 residues long. Trimming removed 6 bases at V and 0 bases at J, with 15 bases between. CDR3 region: CASSSPDRGSYEQYF. CDR3 coding DNA: TGTGCCAGCAGCTCCCCGGACAGAGGCTCCTACGAGCAGTACTTC.

The chain joins TRBV6-6 to TRBJ1-1; 7 bases are a match to TRBD1. Germline-derived CDR1 and CDR2 are MNHNY and SVGAGI (reference sequence). Unmatched junction bases numbered 5, after V lost 2 bases and J lost 11 bases. CDR3 length: 12 amino acids. CDR3 in DNA: TGTGCCAGCAGTTACCCTGACAGGGTGGCTTTCTTT. Translation: CASSYPDRVAFF.

The rearrangement joins TRBV7-3 to TRBJ2-3, with 9 bases identical to TRBD2. CDR3 length: 16 amino acids. J was trimmed by 5 bases and V by 1 base; bases with no gene match: 7. CDR1 SGHTA and CDR2 FQGTGA come from the germline V gene. The CDR3 coding sequence is TGTGCCAGCAGCTTAAGGGGCGGGAGGGCAAGAGATACGCAGTATTTT. Protein: CASSLRGGRARDTQYF.

The chain joins TRBV28 to TRBJ1-4, with D possibly matching TRBD1 (6 bases). Germline V gene data show CDR1 as MDHEN and CDR2 as SYDVKM. The CDR3 has 13 residues. V shed 6 bases and J shed 6 bases, with 11 bases lying between them. The CDR3 DNA is TGTGCCAGCAGAAGTACAGGGTATGAAAAACTGTTTTTT. Protein sequence: CASRSTGYEKLFF.

V gene TRBV7-8 combines with J gene TRBJ2-7, with 9 bases identical to TRBD2. CDR1 and CDR2 (germline): SGHVS, FQNEAQ. This CDR3 is built from 16 residues. V was clipped by 2 bases and J by 7 bases; unmatched bases: 12. This chain's CDR3 is CASSLRGLASMREQYF. Here the CDR3 DNA reads TGTGCCAGCAGCTTAAGGGGACTAGCTTCCATGAGGGAGCAGTACTTC.